Listed below are T cell receptor beta chains from one sample, sequenced in a study of shared clonotypes between healthy human individuals. TCRdb keeps only in-frame clones here, not all; method: immunoSEQ multiplex PCR. This repertoire shows some 2.1 million clones, roughly 94% found once; its top ten account for approximately 0.13%. Sample: naive CD4+ T cells sorted from blood. The origin of the receptors is a young man in good health. Both conserved end residues are part of each CDR3. The D gene is left open where the match is weak. Not all rows give a size; the values are once, few, many and, for expanded clones, a class.

V gene	J gene	clone size	D gene	CDR3 length	CDR3 DNA	CDR3 protein
TRBV4-3	TRBJ2-1	.	TRBD2	18	TGCGCCAGCAGCCAAGAAGTTCTAGCGGGAGGAAACTACAATGAGCAGTTCTTC	CASSQEVLAGGNYNEQFF
TRBV6-1	TRBJ2-7	.	TRBD2	15	TGTGCCAGCAGTGAAAGACTAGCGGGCTCCTACGAGCAGTACTTC	CASSERLAGSYEQYF
TRBV6-4	TRBJ1-1	.	TRBD1	12	TGTGCCAGCAGGGACAGGGCGGGTGAAGCTTTCTTT	CASRDRAGEAFF
TRBV5-1	TRBJ2-2	.	.	14	TGCGCCAGCAGCTTGGAGTCGAACACCGGGGAGCTGTTTTTT	CASSLESNTGELFF
TRBV27	TRBJ2-7	.	.	12	TGTGCCACCGGACGGACCTGGGGAGAGCAGTACTTC	CATGRTWGEQYF
TRBV7-7	TRBJ1-2	.	.	12	TGTGCTAGCAGCATAAGACTGGGGGGCTACACCTTC	CASSIRLGGYTF
TRBV5-6	TRBJ1-2	.	.	13	TGTGCCAGCAGCATAACAGGAAACTATGGCTACACCTTC	CASSITGNYGYTF
TRBV27	TRBJ2-7	once	.	13	TGTGCCAGCAGTTTACAGGGAGCCTACGAGCAGTACTTC	CASSLQGAYEQYF
TRBV7-6	TRBJ1-4	.	.	15	TGTGCCAGCAGCTTGGGGCAGGTCGGATATGAAAAACTGTTTTTT	CASSLGQVGYEKLFF
TRBV6-6	TRBJ1-4	.	.	14	TGTGCCAGCAGTTACTTGGAGGGGTATGAAAAACTGTTTTTT	CASSYLEGYEKLFF
TRBV30	TRBJ2-2	.	.	13	TGTGCCTGGAGTCTCGACAGCACCGGGGAGCTGTTTTTT	CAWSLDSTGELFF
TRBV9	TRBJ1-2	.	.	14	TGTGCCAGCAGCCCTTCGCCTGCCAACTATGGCTACACCTTC	CASSPSPANYGYTF